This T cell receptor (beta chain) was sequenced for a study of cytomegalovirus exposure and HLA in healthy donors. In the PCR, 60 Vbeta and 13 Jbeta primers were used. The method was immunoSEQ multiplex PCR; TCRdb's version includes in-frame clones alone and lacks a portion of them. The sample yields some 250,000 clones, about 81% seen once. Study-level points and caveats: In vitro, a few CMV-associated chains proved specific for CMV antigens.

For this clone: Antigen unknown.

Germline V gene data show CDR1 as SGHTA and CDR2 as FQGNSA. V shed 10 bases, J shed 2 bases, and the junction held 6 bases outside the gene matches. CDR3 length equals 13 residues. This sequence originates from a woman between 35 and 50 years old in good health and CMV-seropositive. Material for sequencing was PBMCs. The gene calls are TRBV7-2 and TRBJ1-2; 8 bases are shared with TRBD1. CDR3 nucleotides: TGTGCCACCCGGACAGGGCGAAACTATGGCTACACCTTC. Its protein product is CATRTGRNYGYTF. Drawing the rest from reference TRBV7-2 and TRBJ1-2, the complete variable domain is GAGVSQSPSNKVTEKGKDVELRCDPISGHTALYWYRQSLGQGLEFLIYFQGNSAPDKSGLPSDRFSAERTGGSVSTLTIQRTQQEDSAVYLCATRTGRNYGYTFGSGTRLTVV.